This TCR beta chain was identified during a study of blood T cell repertoires in COVID-19. J gave up 0 bases and V 2 bases, and 8 bases lay outside the gene matches. CDR1 is KGHSH, CDR2 LQKENI, per germline. The CDR3 is made up of 17 amino acids. Source study methods: Nucleated cell counts were estimated from reference gene primer amplification. Only in-frame clones appear in the TCRdb table, and some are missing; sequencing was by immunoSEQ multiplex PCR. That table furnishes V, J and clone size, whereas the DNA furnished D and trimming. Among some 250,000 clones, approximately 83% were seen once, and the ten largest hold 1.5% to 2%. Participants' reported clinical history set cohort assignment.

Sample: PBMCs or T cells enriched from blood (not recorded which). The rearrangement joins TRBV18 to TRBJ2-3; the match to TRBD2 covers 7 bases. This TCR derives from a woman between 45 and 65 years old who had recovered from COVID-19. The CDR3 DNA is TGTGCCAGCTCACCAATCGGCGCTAGCGGAAGCACAGATACGCAGTATTTT. It codes for CASSPIGASGSTDTQYF.